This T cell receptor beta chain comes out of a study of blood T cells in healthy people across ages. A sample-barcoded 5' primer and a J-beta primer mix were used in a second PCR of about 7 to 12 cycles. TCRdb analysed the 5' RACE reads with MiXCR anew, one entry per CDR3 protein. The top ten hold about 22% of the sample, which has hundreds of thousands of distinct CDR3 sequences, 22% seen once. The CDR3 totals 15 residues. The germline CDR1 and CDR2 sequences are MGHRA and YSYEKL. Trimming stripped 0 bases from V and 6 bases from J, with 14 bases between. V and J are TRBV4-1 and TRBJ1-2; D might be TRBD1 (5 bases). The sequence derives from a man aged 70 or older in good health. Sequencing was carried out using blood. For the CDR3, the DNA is TGCGCCAGCAGCCAAGAGGGGCGAGTGTTCGATGGCTACACCTTC. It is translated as CASSQEGRVFDGYTF.